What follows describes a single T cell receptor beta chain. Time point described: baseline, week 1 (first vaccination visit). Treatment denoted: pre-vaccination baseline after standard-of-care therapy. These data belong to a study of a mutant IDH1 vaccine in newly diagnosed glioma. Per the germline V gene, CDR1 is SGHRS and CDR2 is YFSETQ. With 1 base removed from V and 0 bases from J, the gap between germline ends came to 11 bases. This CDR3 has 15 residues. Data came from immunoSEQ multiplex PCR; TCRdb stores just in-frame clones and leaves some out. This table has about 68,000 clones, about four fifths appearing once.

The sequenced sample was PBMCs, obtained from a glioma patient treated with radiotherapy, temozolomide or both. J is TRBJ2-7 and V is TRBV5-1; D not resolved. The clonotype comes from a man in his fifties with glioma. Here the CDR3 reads CASSLRVAGSYEQYF. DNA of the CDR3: TGCGCCAGCAGCTTGCGGGTCGCAGGCTCCTACGAGCAGTACTTC.